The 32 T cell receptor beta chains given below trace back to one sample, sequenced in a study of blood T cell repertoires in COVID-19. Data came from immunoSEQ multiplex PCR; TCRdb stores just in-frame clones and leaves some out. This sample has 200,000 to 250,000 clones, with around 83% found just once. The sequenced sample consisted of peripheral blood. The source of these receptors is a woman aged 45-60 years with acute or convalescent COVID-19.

The CDR3 region is CASRDRGGTGELFF. CDR3 nucleotide sequence: TGCGCCAGCAGAGACAGGGGAGGGACCGGGGAGCTGTTTTTT. The V gene is TRBV4-1, the J gene TRBJ2-2; a weak D match, TRBD1 (8 bases). V was shortened by 6 bases and J by 5 bases, with 13 bases between the two germline ends. This CDR3 has 14 amino acids. Germline values: CDR1 MGHRA, CDR2 YSYEKL.

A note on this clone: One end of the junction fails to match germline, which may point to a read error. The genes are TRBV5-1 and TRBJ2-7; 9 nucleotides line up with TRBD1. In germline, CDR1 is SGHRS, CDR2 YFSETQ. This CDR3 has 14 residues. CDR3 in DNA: TGCGCCAGCACCTTGGACAGGGGCCGGTACGAGCAGTACTTC. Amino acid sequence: CASTLDRGRYEQYF.

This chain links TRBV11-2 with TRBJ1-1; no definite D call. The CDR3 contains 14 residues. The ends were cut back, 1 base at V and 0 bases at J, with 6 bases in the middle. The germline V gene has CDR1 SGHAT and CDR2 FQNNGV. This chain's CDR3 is CASSLGGMNTEAFF. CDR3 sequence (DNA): TGTGCCAGCAGCTTAGGCGGAATGAACACTGAAGCTTTCTTT.

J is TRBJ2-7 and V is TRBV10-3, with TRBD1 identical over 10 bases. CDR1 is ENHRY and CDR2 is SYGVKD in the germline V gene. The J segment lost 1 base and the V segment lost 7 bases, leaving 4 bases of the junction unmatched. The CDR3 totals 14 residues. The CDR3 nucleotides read TGTGCCATCACGGACAGGGGGGGATCCTACGAGCAGTACTTC. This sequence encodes CAITDRGGSYEQYF.

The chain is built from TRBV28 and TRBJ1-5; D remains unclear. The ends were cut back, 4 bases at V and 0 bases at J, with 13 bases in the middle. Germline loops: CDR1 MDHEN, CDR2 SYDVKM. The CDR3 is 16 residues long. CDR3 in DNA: TGTGCCAGCAGTTCCTCGGCCGACTATAGCAATCAGCCCCAGCATTTT. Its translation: CASSSSADYSNQPQHF.

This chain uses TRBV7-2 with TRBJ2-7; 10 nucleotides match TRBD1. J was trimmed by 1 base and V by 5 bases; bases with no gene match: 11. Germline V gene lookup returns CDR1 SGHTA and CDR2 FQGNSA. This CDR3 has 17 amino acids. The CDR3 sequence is CASSGRGPGQGSYEQYF. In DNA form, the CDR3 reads TGTGCCAGCAGCGGGAGAGGTCCGGGACAGGGGTCCTACGAGCAGTACTTC.

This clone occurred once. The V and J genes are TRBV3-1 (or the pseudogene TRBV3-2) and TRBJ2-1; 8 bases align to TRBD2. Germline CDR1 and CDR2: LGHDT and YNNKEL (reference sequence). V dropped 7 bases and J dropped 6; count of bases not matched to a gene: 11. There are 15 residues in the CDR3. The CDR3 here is CASTGRRGVANEQFF. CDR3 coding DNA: TGTGCCAGCACCGGACGGCGGGGGGTGGCCAATGAGCAGTTCTTC.

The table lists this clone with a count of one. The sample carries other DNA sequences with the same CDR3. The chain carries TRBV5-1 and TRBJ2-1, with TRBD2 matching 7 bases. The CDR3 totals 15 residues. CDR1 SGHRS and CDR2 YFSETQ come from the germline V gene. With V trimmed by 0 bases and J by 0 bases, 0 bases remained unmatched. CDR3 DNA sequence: TGCGCCAGCAGCTTGGGGACTAGCTCCTACAATGAGCAGTTCTTC. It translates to CASSLGTSSYNEQFF.

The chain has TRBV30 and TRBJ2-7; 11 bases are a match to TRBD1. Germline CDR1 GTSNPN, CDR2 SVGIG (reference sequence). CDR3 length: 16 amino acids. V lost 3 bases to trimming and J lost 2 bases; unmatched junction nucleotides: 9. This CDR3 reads CAWSAAGTGGAYEQYF. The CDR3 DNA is TGTGCCTGGAGCGCCGCCGGGACAGGGGGGGCCTACGAGCAGTACTTC.

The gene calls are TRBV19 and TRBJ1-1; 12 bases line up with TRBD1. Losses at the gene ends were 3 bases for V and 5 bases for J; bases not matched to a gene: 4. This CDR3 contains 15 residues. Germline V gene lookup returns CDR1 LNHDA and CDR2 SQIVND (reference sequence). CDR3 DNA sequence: TGTGCCAGTAGTATCCTGGGACAGGGGGCTACTGAAGCTTTCTTT. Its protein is CASSILGQGATEAFF.

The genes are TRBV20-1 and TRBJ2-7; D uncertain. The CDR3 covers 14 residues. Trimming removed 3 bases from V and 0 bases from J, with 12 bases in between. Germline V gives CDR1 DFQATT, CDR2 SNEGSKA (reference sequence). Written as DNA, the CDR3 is TGCAGTGCTAGTAACGTTTACTTCTCCTACGAGCAGTACTTC. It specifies CSASNVYFSYEQYF.

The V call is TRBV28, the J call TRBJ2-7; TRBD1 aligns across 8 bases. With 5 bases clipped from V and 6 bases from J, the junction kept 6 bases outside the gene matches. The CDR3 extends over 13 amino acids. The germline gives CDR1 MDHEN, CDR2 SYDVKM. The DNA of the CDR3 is TGTGCCAGCAGTCGGCCAGGGGGCTTCGAGCAGTACTTC. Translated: CASSRPGGFEQYF.

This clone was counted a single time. The CDR3 spells CASSQAILGATTEAFF. In DNA, the CDR3 is TGTGCCAGCAGCCAAGCTATATTAGGGGCTACGACTGAAGCTTTCTTT. The rearrangement joins TRBV14 to TRBJ1-1; D possibly corresponds to TRBD1 (5 bases). The CDR3 has 16 amino acids. The germline V gene encodes CDR1 SGHDN and CDR2 FVKESK. Trimming shortened V by 1 base and J by 5 bases, and 17 bases separated the two germline ends.

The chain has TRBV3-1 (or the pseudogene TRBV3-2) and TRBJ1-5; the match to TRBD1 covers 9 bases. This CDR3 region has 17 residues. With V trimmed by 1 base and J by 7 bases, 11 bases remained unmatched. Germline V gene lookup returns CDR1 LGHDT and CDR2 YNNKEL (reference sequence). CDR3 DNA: TGTGCCAGCAGCCAAGTCCCAACAGGGGGCAGGGGCCAGCCCCAGCATTTT. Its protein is CASSQVPTGGRGQPQHF.

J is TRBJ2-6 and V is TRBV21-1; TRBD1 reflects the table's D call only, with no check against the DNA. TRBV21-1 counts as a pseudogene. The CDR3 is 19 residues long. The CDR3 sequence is CASSKMGGQGATGANVLTF. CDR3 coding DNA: TGTGCCAGCAGCAAAATGGGGGGACAGGGGGCGACTGGGGCCAACGTCCTGACTTTC.

The CDR3 nucleotides read TGTGCCAGCACACAAGGACTTCTGAACACCGGGGAGCTGTTTTTT. This codes for CASTQGLLNTGELFF. The chain recombines TRBV3-1 (or the pseudogene TRBV3-2) with TRBJ2-2, with D perhaps TRBD2 (5 bases). This CDR3 spans 15 amino acids. V shed 7 bases and J shed 1 base, with 13 bases lying between them. Germline values: CDR1 LGHDT, CDR2 YNNKEL (reference sequence).

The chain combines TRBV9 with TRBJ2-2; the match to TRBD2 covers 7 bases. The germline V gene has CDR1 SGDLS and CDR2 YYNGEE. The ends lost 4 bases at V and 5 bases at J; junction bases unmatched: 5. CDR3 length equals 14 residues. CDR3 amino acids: CASSQLAETGELFF. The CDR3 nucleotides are TGTGCCAGCAGCCAGCTAGCGGAGACCGGGGAGCTGTTTTTT.

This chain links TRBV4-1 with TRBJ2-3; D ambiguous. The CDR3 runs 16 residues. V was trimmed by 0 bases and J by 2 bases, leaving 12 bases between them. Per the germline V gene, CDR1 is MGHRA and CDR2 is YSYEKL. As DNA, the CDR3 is TGCGCCAGCAGCCAAGACAGTCTAGGTCTCACAGATACGCAGTATTTT. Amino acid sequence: CASSQDSLGLTDTQYF.

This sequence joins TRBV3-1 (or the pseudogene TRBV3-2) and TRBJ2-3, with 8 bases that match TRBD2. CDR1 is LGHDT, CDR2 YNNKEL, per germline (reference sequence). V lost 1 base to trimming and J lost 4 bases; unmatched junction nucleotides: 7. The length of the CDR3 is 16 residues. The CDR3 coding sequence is TGTGCCAGCAGCCAAGTTTTACGGGGGGGCGCAGATACGCAGTATTTT. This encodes CASSQVLRGGADTQYF.

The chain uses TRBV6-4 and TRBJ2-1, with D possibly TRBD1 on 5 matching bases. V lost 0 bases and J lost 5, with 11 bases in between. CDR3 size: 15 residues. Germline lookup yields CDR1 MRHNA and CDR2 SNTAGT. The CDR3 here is CASSDSKGPHNEQFF. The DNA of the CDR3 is TGTGCCAGCAGTGACTCGAAGGGGCCTCACAATGAGCAGTTCTTC.

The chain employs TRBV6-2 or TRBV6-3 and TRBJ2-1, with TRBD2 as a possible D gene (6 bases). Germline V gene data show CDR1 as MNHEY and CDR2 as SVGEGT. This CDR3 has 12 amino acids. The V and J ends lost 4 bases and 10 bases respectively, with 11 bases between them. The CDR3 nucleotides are TGTGCCAGCAGTTGGGGACTGCAGGAGCAGTTCTTC. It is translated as CASSWGLQEQFF.

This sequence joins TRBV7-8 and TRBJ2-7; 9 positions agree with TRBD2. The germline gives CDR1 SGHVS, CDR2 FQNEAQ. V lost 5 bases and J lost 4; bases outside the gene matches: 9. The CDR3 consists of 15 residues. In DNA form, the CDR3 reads TGTGCCAGCAGCCGATCGACTAGCGGTATGTACGAGCAGTACTTC. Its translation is CASSRSTSGMYEQYF.

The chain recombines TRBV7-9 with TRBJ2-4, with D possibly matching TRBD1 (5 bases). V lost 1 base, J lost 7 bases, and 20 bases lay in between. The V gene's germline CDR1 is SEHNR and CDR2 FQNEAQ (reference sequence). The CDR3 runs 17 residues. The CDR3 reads CASSLVAGQGSENIQYF. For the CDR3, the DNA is TGTGCCAGCAGCTTAGTTGCTGGCCAGGGAAGTGAGAACATTCAGTACTTC.

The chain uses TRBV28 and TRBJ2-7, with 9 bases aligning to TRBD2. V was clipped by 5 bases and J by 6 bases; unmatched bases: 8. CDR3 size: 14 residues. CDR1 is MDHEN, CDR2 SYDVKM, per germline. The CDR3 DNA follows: TGTGCCAGCAGTCCTCCGGGACTAGCACGCGAGCAGTACTTC. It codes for CASSPPGLAREQYF. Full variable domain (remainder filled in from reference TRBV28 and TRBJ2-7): DVKVTQSSRYLVKRTGEKVFLECVQDMDHENMFWYRQDPGLGLRLIYFSYDVKMKEKGDIPEGYSVSREKKERFSLILESASTNQTSMYLCASSPPGLAREQYFGPGTRLTVT.

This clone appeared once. In DNA form, the CDR3 reads TGTGCCAGCAGCCTCGGACAGATCGGGGACAATGAGCAGTTCTTC. Its translation is CASSLGQIGDNEQFF. The chain is built from TRBV4-2 and TRBJ2-1; TRBD1 might be the D (6 bases). V was shortened by 4 bases and J by 5 bases, with 15 bases between the two germline ends. Looked up from germline, CDR1 is LGHNA and CDR2 is YNFKEQ. This CDR3 is 15 amino acids long.

The CDR3 loop is CASSHWDKFYEQYF. The CDR3 DNA reads TGTGCCAGCAGCCATTGGGACAAATTCTACGAGCAGTACTTC. The chain has TRBV3-1 (or the pseudogene TRBV3-2) and TRBJ2-7, with D tentatively TRBD1 (6 bases). Germline V gene lookup returns CDR1 LGHDT and CDR2 YNNKEL (reference sequence). The CDR3 is 14 amino acids. Trimming removed 3 bases from V and 3 bases from J, with 12 bases in between.

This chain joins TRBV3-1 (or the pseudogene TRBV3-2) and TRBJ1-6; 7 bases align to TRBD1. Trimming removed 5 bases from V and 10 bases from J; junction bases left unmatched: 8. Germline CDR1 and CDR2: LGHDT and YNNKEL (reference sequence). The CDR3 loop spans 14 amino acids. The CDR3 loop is CASSATGERSPLHF. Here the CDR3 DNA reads TGTGCCAGCAGCGCCACAGGGGAGCGCTCACCCCTCCACTTT.

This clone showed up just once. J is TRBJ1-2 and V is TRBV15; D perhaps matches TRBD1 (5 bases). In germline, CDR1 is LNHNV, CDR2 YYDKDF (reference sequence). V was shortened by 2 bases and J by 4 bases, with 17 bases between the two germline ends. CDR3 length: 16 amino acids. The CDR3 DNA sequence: TGTGCCACCAGCAGATCGCGGCTCCGGGGGTCCTATGGCTACACCTTC. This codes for CATSRSRLRGSYGYTF. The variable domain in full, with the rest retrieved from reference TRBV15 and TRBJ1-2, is DAMVIQNPRYQVTQFGKPVTLSCSQTLNHNVMYWYQQKSSQAPKLLFHYYDKDFNNEADTPDNFQSRRPNTSFCFLDIRSPGLGDTAMYLCATSRSRLRGSYGYTFGSGTRLTVV.

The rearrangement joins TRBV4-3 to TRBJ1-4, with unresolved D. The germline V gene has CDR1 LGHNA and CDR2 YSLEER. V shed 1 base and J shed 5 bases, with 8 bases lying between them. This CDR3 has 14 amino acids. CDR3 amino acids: CASSQARGNEKLFF. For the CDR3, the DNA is TGCGCCAGCAGCCAAGCCCGGGGAAATGAAAAACTGTTTTTT.

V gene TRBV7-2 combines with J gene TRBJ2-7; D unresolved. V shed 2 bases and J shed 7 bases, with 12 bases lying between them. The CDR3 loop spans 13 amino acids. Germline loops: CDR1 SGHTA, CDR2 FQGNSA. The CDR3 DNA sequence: TGTGCCAGCAGCTTAAGTTTCCCGCGAGAGCAGTACTTC. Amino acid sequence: CASSLSFPREQYF.

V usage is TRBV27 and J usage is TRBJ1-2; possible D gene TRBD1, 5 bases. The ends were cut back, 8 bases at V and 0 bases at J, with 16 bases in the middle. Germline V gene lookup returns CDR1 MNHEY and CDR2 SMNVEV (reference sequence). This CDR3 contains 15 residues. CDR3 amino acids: CASHTGGLANYGYTF. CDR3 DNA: TGTGCCAGCCATACCGGGGGTCTAGCTAACTATGGCTACACCTTC.

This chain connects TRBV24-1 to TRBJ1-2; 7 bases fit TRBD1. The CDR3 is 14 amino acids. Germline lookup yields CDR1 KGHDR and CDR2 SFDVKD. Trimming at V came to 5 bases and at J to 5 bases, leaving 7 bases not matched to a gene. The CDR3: CATSGDRVNYGYTF. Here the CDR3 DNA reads TGTGCCACCAGTGGGGACAGAGTAAATTATGGCTACACCTTC.